This TCR beta chain was obtained from a study of glioma-infiltrating T cells after dendritic cell vaccination. The PCR used 60 V beta and 13 J beta primers. Data came from immunoSEQ multiplex PCR; TCRdb stores just in-frame clones and leaves some out. The table has roughly 100,000 clones, almost 90% seen once. The CDR3 extends over 15 amino acids. Between the trimmed V and J ends, which lost 8 bases and 9 bases, there was a span of 23 bases. Germline CDR1 reads MNHEY; CDR2 reads SVGAGI. Time point indicated: after dendritic cell vaccination, including at tumor progression/relapse. This chain joins TRBV6-5 and TRBJ1-5; TRBD1 is a possible D gene (5 bases). The receptor comes from a human donor with glioblastoma. The sequenced sample was blood, obtained after dendritic cell vaccination. CDR3: CASRRVGELEGPQHF. The CDR3, as DNA: TGTGCCAGCCGGAGAGTAGGGGAATTGGAAGGGCCCCAGCATTTT.